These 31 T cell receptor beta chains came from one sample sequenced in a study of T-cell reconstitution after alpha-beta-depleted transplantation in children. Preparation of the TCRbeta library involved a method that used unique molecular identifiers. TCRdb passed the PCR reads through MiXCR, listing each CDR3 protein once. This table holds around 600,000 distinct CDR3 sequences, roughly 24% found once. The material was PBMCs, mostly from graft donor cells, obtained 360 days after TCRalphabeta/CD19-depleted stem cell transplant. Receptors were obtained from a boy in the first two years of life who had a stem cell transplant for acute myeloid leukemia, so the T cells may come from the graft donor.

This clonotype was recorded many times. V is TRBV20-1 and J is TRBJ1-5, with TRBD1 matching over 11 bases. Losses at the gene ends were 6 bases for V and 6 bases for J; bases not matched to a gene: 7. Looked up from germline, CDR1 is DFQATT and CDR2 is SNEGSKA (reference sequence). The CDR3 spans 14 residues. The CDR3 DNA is TGCAGTGCCGGGACAGGGGGAGGAGGTCAGCCCCAGCATTTT. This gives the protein CSAGTGGGGQPQHF.

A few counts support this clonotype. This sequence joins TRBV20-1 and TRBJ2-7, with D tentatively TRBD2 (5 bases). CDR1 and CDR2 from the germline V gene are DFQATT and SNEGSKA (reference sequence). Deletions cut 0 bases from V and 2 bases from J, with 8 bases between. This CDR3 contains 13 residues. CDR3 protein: CSARDSGTYEQYV. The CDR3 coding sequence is TGCAGTGCTAGAGACAGCGGTACCTACGAGCAGTACGTC.

Here the CDR3 reads CSARGAPHEQYF. CDR3 bases: TGCAGTGCTAGAGGGGCGCCTCACGAGCAGTACTTC. This rearrangement joins TRBV20-1 to TRBJ2-7; D ambiguous. Between the trimmed V and J ends, which lost 1 base and 5 bases, there was a span of 9 bases. There are 12 residues in the CDR3. Germline V lookup: CDR1 DFQATT, CDR2 SNEGSKA (reference sequence).

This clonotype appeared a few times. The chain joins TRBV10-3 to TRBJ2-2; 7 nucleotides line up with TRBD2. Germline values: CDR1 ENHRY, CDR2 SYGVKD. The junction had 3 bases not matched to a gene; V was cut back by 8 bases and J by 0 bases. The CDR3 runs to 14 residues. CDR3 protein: CAIERGPNTGELFF. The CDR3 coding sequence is TGTGCCATCGAGCGGGGCCCGAACACCGGGGAGCTGTTTTTT.

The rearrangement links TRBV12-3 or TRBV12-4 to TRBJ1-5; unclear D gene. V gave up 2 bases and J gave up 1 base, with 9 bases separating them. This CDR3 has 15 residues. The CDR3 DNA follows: TGTGCCAGCAGTTTAACGCAACCGAGCAATCAGCCCCAGCATTTT. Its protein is CASSLTQPSNQPQHF.

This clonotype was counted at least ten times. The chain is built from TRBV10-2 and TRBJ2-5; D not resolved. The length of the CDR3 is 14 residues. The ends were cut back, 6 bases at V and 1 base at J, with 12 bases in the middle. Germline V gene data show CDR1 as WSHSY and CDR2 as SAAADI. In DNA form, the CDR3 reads TGCGCCAGCAGAGGACCCCTACCCCAAGAGACCCAGTACTTC. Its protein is CASRGPLPQETQYF.

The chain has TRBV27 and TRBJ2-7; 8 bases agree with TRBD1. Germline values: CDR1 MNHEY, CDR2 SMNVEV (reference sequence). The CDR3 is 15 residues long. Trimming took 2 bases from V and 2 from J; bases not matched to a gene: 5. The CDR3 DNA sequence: TGTGCCAGCAGTTTAGGGGACAGGAGACCCTACGAGCAGTACTTC. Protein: CASSLGDRRPYEQYF.

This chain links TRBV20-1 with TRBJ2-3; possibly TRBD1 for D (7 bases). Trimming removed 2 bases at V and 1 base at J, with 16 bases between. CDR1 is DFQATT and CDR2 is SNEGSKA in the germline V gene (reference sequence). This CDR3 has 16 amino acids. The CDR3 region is CSARRAGQIRTDTQYF. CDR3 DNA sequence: TGCAGTGCTAGACGGGCGGGACAGATCCGCACAGATACGCAGTATTTT.

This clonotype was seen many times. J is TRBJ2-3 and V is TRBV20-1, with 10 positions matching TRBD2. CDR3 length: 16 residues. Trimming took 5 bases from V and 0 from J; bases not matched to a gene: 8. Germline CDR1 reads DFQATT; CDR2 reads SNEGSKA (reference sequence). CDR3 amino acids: CSAEGSGGFSTDTQYF. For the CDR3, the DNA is TGCAGTGCTGAGGGTAGCGGGGGGTTTAGCACAGATACGCAGTATTTT.

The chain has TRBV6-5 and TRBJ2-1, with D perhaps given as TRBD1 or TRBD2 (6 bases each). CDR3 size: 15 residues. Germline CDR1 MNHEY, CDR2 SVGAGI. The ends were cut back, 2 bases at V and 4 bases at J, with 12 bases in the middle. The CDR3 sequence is CASSYHGGPYNEQFF. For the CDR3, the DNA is TGTGCCAGCAGTTACCACGGGGGCCCTTACAATGAGCAGTTCTTC.

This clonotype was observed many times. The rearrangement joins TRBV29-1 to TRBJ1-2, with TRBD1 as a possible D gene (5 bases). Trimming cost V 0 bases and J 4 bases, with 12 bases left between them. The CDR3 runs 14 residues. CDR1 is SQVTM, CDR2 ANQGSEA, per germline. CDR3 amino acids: CSVEERQGPYGYTF. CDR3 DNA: TGCAGCGTTGAAGAACGGCAGGGACCCTATGGCTACACCTTC.

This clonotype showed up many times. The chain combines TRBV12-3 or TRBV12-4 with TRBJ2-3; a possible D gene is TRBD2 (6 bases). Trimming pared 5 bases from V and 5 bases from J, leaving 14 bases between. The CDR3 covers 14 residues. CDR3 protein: CASSPWGAGDTQYF. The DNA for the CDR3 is TGTGCCAGCAGTCCTTGGGGAGCGGGAGATACGCAGTATTTT.

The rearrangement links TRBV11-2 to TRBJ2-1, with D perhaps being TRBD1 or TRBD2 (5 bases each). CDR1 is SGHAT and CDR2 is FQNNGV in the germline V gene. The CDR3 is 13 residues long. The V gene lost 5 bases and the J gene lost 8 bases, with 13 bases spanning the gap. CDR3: CASSLNRDDEQFF. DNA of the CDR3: TGTGCCAGCAGCCTTAACCGGGACGATGAGCAGTTCTTC.

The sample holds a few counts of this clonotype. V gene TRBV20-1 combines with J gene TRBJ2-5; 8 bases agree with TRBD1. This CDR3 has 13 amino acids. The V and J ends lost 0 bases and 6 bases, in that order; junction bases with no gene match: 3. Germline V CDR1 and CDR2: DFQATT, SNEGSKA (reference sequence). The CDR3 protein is CSARDFRGQTQYF. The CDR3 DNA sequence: TGCAGTGCTAGAGATTTCAGGGGGCAGACCCAGTACTTC.

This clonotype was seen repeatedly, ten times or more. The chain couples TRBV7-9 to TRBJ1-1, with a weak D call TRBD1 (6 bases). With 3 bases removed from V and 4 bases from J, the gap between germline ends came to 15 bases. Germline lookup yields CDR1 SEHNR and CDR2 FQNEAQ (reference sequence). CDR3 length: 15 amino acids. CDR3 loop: CASSFHRDSGTEAFF. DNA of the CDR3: TGTGCCAGCAGCTTTCACAGGGATTCGGGCACTGAAGCTTTCTTT.

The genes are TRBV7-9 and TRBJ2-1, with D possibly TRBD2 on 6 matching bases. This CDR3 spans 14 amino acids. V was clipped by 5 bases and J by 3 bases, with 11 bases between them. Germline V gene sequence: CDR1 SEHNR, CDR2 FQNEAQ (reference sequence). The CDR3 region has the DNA TGTGCCAGCAGCCGGACGGGGGTCTACAATGAGCAGTTCTTC. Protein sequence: CASSRTGVYNEQFF.

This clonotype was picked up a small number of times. In nucleotides, the CDR3 is TGTGCCAGCAGCCCAGGATTCACCGGGGAGCTGTTTTTT. This translates into CASSPGFTGELFF. The chain recombines TRBV12-3 or TRBV12-4 with TRBJ2-2; D is undetermined. The CDR3 loop spans 13 amino acids. V lost 6 bases to trimming and J lost 4 bases, with 9 bases between them.

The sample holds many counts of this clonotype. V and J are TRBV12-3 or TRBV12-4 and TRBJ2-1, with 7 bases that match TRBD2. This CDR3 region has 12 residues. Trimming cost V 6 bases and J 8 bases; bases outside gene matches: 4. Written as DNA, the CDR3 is TGTGCCAGCAGGGATGGGAGGGATGAGCAGTTCTTC. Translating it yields CASRDGRDEQFF.

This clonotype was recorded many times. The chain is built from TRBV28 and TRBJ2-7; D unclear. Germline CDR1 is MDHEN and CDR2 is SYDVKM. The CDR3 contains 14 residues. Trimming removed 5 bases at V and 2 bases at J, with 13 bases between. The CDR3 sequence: CASSRHSVPYEQYV. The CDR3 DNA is TGTGCCAGCAGTCGTCACAGTGTCCCCTACGAGCAGTACGTC.

The CDR3 nucleotides are TGTGCCAGCAGTTTTCCGGGACGGAGGAGCGAGCAGTACTTC. It translates to CASSFPGRRSEQYF. This chain links TRBV12-3 or TRBV12-4 with TRBJ2-7; either TRBD1 or TRBD2 may fit D (5 bases each). The CDR3 is 14 residues long. The V and J ends lost 3 bases and 6 bases respectively, with 15 bases between them.

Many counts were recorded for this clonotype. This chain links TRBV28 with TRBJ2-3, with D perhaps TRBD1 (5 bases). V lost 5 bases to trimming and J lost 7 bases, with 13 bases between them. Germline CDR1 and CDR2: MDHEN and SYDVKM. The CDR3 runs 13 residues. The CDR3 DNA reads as TGTGCCAGCAGTCGAGACAGATTTCATACGCAGTATTTT. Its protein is CASSRDRFHTQYF. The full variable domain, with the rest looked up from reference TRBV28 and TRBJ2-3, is DVKVTQSSRYLVKRTGEKVFLECVQDMDHENMFWYRQDPGLGLRLIYFSYDVKMKEKGDIPEGYSVSREKKERFSLILESASTNQTSMYLCASSRDRFHTQYFGPGTRLTVL.

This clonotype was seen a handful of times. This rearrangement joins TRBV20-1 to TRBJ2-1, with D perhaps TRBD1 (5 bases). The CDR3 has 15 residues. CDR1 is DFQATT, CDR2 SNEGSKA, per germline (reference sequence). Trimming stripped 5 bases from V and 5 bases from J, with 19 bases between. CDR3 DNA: TGCAGTGCTCCTGACAGTCGGATCGACAACAATGAGCAGTTCTTC. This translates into CSAPDSRIDNNEQFF.

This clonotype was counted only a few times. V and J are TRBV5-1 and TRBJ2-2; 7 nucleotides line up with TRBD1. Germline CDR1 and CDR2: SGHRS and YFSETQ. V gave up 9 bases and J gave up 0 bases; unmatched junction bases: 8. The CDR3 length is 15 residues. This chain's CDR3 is CATRQGGTNTGELFF. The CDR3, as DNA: TGCGCCACTCGTCAAGGGGGCACGAACACCGGGGAGCTGTTTTTT.

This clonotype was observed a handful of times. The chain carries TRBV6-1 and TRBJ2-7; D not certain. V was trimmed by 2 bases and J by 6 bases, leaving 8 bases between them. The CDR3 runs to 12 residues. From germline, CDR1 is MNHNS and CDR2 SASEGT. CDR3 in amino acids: CASSERFGEQYF. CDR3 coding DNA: TGTGCCAGCAGTGAAAGGTTTGGCGAGCAGTACTTC.

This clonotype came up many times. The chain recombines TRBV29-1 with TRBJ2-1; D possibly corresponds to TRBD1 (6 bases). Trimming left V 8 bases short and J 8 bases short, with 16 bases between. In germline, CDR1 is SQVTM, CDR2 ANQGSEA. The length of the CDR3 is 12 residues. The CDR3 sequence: CSSGRGFDEQFF. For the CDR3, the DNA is TGCAGCTCAGGCAGGGGCTTCGATGAGCAGTTCTTC.

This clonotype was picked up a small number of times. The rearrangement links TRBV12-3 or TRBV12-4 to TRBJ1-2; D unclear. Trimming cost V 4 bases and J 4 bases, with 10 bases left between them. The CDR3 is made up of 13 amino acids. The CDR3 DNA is TGTGCCAGCAGTTCCGGGAGCTTCTATGGCTACACCTTC. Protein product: CASSSGSFYGYTF.

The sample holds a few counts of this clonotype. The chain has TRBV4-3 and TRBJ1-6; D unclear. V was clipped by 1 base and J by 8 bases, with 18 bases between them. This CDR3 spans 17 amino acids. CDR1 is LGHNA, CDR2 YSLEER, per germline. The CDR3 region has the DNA TGCGCCAGCAGCCAAGTGAGGGAGCCATTTTTACATTCACCCCTCCACTTT. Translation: CASSQVREPFLHSPLHF.

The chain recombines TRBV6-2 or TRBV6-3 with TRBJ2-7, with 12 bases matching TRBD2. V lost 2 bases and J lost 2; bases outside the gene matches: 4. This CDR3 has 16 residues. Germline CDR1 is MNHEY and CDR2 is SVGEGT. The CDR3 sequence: CASSYGASGGAYEQYF. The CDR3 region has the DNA TGTGCCAGCAGTTACGGGGCTAGCGGGGGGGCCTACGAGCAGTACTTC.

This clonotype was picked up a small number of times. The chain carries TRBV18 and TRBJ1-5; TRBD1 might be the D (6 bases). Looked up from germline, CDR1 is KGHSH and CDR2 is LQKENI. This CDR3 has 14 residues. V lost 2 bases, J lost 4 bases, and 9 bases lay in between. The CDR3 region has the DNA TGTGCCAGCTCACCAGGGACATATAATCAGCCCCAGCATTTT. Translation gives CASSPGTYNQPQHF.

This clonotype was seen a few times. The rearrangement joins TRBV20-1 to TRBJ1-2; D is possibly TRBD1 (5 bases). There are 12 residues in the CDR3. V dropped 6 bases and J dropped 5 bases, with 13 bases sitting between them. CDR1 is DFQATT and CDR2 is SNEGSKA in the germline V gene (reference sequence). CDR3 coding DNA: TGCAGTGCCCCGGGACGGGCTTATGGCTACACCTTC. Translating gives CSAPGRAYGYTF.

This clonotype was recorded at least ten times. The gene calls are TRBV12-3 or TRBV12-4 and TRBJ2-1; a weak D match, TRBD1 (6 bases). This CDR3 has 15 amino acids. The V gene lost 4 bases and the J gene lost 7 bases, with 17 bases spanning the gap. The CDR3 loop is CASSSQGRRNNEQFF. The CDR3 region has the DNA TGTGCCAGCAGTTCACAGGGAAGACGTAATAATGAGCAGTTCTTC.